This section outlines one TCR beta chain sequence together with its context. Assay: immunoSEQ multiplex PCR; the TCRdb copy retains only in-frame clones and omits some. The sample records around 190,000 clones, over 80% being singletons. This sample is drawn from a study of blood T cell repertoires in COVID-19. As for the study in general: Researchers got acute and convalescent COVID-19 samples from the United States, Italy and Spain. T cells, B-cell-depleted T cells, or PBMCs supplied cDNA or gDNA.

The sequence was obtained from a woman between 65 and 79 years old with COVID-19, enrolled during active disease. The sample comprised peripheral blood.

The chain's CDR3 is CASRGGRGPYNEQFF. The CDR3 coding sequence is TGTGCCAGCAGAGGTGGCAGGGGACCCTACAATGAGCAGTTCTTC. The chain links TRBV27 to TRBJ2-1; tentatively, D is TRBD1 (6 bases). The V gene's germline CDR1 is MNHEY and CDR2 SMNVEV (reference sequence). V was shortened by 6 bases and J by 2 bases, with 14 bases between the two germline ends. This CDR3 region has 15 residues.